The present entry profiles one TCR beta chain with its context. Its target antigen remains unknown. There are no base qualities to consult, and no much larger clone falls within one base. The CDR3 sequence holds 14 residues, the cysteine and phenylalanine included. The entry retains the CDR3 DNA only, 42 bases that are in frame from base 1. Deletion took 4 bases off V and 2 bases off J, with a span of 11 bases between the germline ends. CDR1 is given as LNHDA and CDR2 as SQIVND, both from the germline V gene (reference sequence). Repertoires were sampled multiple times during chemoradiotherapy, which allowed clonal expansion in the tumor microenvironment to be followed. This sample was taken from a study of chemoradiotherapy in HPV16-positive cancers (dated by TCRdb to between 2022 and 2023). Broadly, across the study: Functional T-cell assays on cells from a couple of HPV16-positive patients defined candidate HPV-specific T-cell clones and common TCR motifs. The candidate HPV-specific TCRs and motifs were then tracked in TCR repertoires from 86 patients with HPV-related cancers. The study asked whether T-cell immunity against the HPV oncoproteins E6 and E7 changes during chemoradiotherapy and whether it affects survival. The investigation overall reported the following: Expansion of candidate HPV-specific clones and E7-related TCR motifs was observed in the tumor microenvironment during treatment, whereas no such expansion was observed for non-HPV-specific T cells. Improved recurrence-free survival in HPV16-positive patients was associated with expansion of HPV-responsive T cells during chemoradiotherapy. The survival association was reported for HPV16-positive patients, and the functional definition of HPV-specific T cells was derived from only two HPV16-positive patients.

The receptor library was made with the immunoSEQ multiplex PCR assay. This immuneACCESS table, as held by TCRdb, lists in-frame sequences with V and J called but not all clones. Of the missing ones, under half trace to an unresolved V gene in checked studies; the others have no known cause. The sample yields under 15,000 clones; around 80% were counted once. In total, the top ten clones hold under 1.2% of the sample. Collection took place from a patient who underwent chemoradiotherapy. This TCR came from a human donor with HPV-associated anogenital cancer. The chain is assembled from TRBV19 and TRBJ2-5; the D gene lacks a confident call. Here is the DNA: TGTGCCAGTAGTACACAAGGCCAACAAGAGACCCAGTACTTC. Its translation reads: CASSTQGQQETQYF.